This T cell receptor (beta chain) is drawn from a study of blood T cells in healthy people across ages (dated by TCRdb to about 2015). At the level of the whole study: In model experiments, template switching captured roughly one uniquely barcoded TCR beta cDNA molecule for every two T cells. Donors were grouped into four age groups: young (average about 15 years), middle-aged (roughly 38), aged (around 60) and long-lived (around 80). Using deep sequencing normalized with unique cDNA molecular identifiers, the study measured how TCR beta repertoire diversity changes with age. The study analyzed two additional independent replicas of 1 million unique cDNA reads from the same blood draw for two donors, one aged 18 to 29 and one aged 80 or older. To avoid experimental bias, donors of different ages were distributed randomly across sequencing lanes. General study outcomes and caveats: There was a strong correlation between observed TCR beta diversity and the percentage of naive T cells measured by flow cytometry. Observed TCR beta diversity per million T cells fell roughly linearly with age, and a significant reduction was already apparent by age roughly 40. Compared with the aged group, the long-lived group had more naive CD4+ T cells, fewer expanded clones and increased TCR diversity, a pattern suggesting age selection. Estimates of total diversity based on one million sequenced T cells were considered lower bounds and underestimates. Donor CMV infection status was unknown, potentially confounding age-related changes in expanded clonotypes. Because profiling used bulk unsorted PBMCs, naive and antigen-experienced compartments could not be compared conclusively.

Systemically healthy Caucasian individuals from Russia, 35 to 50 in total and aged 6 to 90 years, were included as donors. Each donor gave approximately 9.4 milliliters of peripheral blood, drawn into EDTA-treated Vacutainer tubes. Ficoll-Paque density-gradient centrifugation was used to isolate PBMCs, with at least 7 million per sample. Total RNA, at least 6 micrograms per sample, was extracted from PBMCs with Trizol reagent. The percentages of naive CD45RAhigh/CD27high T cells were determined by flow cytometry on a PBMC aliquot from every donor. The receptor library was made with 5' RACE. Data came from an Illumina HiSeq 2500. A second PCR of roughly 7 to 12 cycles was run with a J-beta primer mix and a sample-barcoded 5' primer. A unique molecular identifier was introduced onto each TCR beta cDNA molecule by a template-switch 5' adaptor carrying 12 random nucleotides. Each sample yielded at least 2.5 million CDR3-containing paired-end reads. The Mint cDNA synthesis kit, primed by a TRBC-specific oligonucleotide, was used to synthesize first-strand cDNA from all RNA. All cDNA was treated with uracil-DNA glycosylase and then went through a first 18-cycle PCR with the universal primers M1SS and BC2_uni_R. Under the source paper's analysis protocol: Each sample was normalized by randomly selecting 1 million high-quality reads, each carrying a distinct molecular identifier. Reads sharing molecular identifiers were discarded rather than binned into consensus sequences. MiTCR, set to a Q25 quality threshold and the strictest error-elimination algorithm, was used for CDR3 identification, clonotype clustering and error correction. A nonparametric unseen species model using Euler transformation provided a lower-bound estimate of total TCR beta diversity. The public sequencing data were trimmed at Q25 with fastp and processed into clonotypes with MiXCR by TCRdb, which kept only in-frame beta chains. Entries that share a CDR3 protein sequence are merged under the most common genes and DNA. The V and J calls here are based on TCRdb, not the publication. This sample has 1 million or so distinct CDR3 sequences in its table, and 40% to 55% of those were observed once. The leading ten clones occupy 18% of the sample.

Comment on this clonotype: What this receptor recognizes is not known. No much larger clone exists at a distance of one base, and base qualities are not known.

The CDR3 holds 16 amino acids from the cysteine to the phenylalanine. Only the CDR3 region is kept as DNA, spanning 48 bases read in frame from base 1. The germline V gene provides CDR1 WSHSY and CDR2 SAAADI. The V end loses 1 base and the J end loses 2 bases, and a stretch of 12 bases separates them. This sequence originates from a woman aged 60-75 years in good health. Here the chain combines TRBV10-2 and TRBJ2-1, with no confidently assigned D gene. The sample comprised blood. The nucleotide sequence is given as TGCGCCAGCAGTGAGTATATCGGAGACCCCTACAATGAGCAGTTCTTC. Its amino acids are CASSEYIGDPYNEQFF.